This TCR beta chain was observed in a study of blood T cell repertoires in COVID-19. Looked up from germline, CDR1 is KGHDR and CDR2 is SFDVKD. V shed 5 bases, J shed 6 bases, and the junction held 7 bases outside the gene matches. This CDR3 has 16 residues. Sequenced by immunoSEQ multiplex PCR; TCRdb stores in-frame clones only, minus some. This sample yields 200,000 to 250,000 clones, of which roughly 86% are seen a single time; 9% to 12% belongs to the top ten. The TCR was taken from a young man with acute COVID-19. Sequenced input: PBMCs or T cells enriched from blood (not recorded which). V gene TRBV24-1 combines with J gene TRBJ2-3, with 13 bases fitting TRBD2. The CDR3 loop is CATSGGLAGPRDTQYF. CDR3 coding DNA: TGTGCCACCAGTGGGGGACTAGCGGGACCCCGGGATACGCAGTATTTT.